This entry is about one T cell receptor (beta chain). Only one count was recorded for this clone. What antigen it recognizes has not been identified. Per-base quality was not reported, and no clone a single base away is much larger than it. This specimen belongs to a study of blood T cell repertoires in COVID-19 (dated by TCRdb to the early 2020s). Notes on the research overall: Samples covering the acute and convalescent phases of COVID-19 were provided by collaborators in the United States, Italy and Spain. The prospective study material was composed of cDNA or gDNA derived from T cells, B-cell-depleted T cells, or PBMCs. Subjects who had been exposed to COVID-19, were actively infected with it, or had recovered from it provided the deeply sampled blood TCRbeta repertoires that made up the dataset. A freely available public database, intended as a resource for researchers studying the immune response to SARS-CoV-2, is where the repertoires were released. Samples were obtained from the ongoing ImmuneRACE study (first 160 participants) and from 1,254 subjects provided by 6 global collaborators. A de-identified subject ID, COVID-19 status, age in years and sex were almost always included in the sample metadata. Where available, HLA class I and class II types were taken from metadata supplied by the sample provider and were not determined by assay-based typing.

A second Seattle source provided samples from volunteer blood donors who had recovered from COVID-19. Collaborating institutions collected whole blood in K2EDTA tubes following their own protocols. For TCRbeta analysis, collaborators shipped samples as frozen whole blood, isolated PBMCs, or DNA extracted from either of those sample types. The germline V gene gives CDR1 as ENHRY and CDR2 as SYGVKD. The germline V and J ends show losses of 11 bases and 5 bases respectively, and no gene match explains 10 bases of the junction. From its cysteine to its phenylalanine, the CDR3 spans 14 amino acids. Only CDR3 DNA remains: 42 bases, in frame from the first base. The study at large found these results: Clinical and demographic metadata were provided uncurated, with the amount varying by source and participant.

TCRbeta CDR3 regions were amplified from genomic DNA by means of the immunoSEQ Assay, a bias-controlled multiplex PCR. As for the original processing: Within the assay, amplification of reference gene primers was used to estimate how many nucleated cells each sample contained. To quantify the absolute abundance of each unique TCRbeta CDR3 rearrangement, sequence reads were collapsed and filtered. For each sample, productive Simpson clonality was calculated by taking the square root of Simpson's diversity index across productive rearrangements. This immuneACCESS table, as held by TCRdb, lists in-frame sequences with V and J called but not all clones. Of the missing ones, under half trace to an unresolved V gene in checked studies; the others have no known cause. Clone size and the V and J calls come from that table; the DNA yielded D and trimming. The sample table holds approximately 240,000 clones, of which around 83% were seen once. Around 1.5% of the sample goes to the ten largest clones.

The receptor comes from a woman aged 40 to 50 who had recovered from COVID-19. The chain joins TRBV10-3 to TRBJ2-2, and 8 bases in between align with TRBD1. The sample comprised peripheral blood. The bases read TGTGCCGCAGCGAGAGGACAGGGAACCGGGGAGCTGTTTTTT. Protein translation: CAAARGQGTGELFF.